The T cell receptor beta chain described here comes from a study of memory CD4+ T cells and cytomegalovirus serostatus. Single viable CD3+CD4+CD8-CD45RO+ cells were sorted as the memory CD4+ T cells. Only in-frame clones appear in the TCRdb table, and some are missing; sequencing was by immunoSEQ multiplex PCR. Among 35,000 to 50,000 clones, less than 80% were seen once, and the ten largest hold under 7.5%. The V and J ends lost 5 bases and 6 bases respectively, with 10 bases between them. Per the germline V gene, CDR1 is SGHVS and CDR2 is FQNEAQ. This CDR3 spans 13 amino acids. Input material: memory CD4+ T cells from blood. This clonotype was obtained from an adult in good health and CMV-seronegative. The chain recombines TRBV7-8 with TRBJ2-2; D remains ambiguous. CDR3 DNA sequence: TGTGCCAGCAGCGGCGCGGCGGCCGGGGAGCTGTTTTTT. It codes for CASSGAAAGELFF.